Presented here are 11 T cell receptor beta chains from one specimen sequenced in a study of T cell responses to AZD1222 COVID-19 vaccine. Generated by immunoSEQ multiplex PCR, the TCRdb table keeps only in-frame clones and is missing some. The table records more than 150,000 clones, roughly nine tenths of them present only once. The sequencing used peripheral blood, collected 28 days after the second AZD1222 dose. The receptors were gathered from an adult who received the AZD1222 COVID-19 vaccine.

The J gene is TRBJ2-2, the V gene TRBV28; D ambiguous. This CDR3 has 16 residues. The V end lost 7 bases, the J end lost 0 bases, and 15 bases lay between the germline ends. The germline gives CDR1 MDHEN, CDR2 SYDVKM. CDR3 in amino acids: CASTTRRAANTGELFF. CDR3 sequence (DNA): TGTGCCAGCACCACCCGTAGGGCAGCGAACACCGGGGAGCTGTTTTTT.

The chain couples TRBV15 to TRBJ1-5, with TRBD1 matching 8 bases. The CDR3 length is 16 residues. J lost 5 bases, V lost 8 bases, and 14 bases had no gene match. The germline CDR1 and CDR2 sequences are LNHNV and YYDKDF (reference sequence). The CDR3 DNA reads TGTGCCACCGCCCCCGAAGCAGGGGGCGCTTATCAGCCCCAGCATTTT. As protein: CATAPEAGGAYQPQHF.

This clone was recorded only once. The chain links TRBV14 to TRBJ2-5; TRBD1 agrees at 10 bases. The ends lost 1 base at V and 0 bases at J; junction bases unmatched: 11. Germline CDR1 is SGHDN and CDR2 is FVKESK. The CDR3 is 19 residues long. The CDR3 region is CASSQGDRQGAFYQETQYF. CDR3 DNA: TGTGCCAGCAGCCAAGGAGATCGACAGGGGGCTTTCTACCAAGAGACCCAGTACTTC.

This sequence joins TRBV2 and TRBJ1-2, with TRBD1 as a possible D gene (5 bases). Germline V CDR1 and CDR2: SNHLY, FYNNEI. V shed 8 bases and J shed 4 bases, with 14 bases lying between them. The CDR3 has 13 residues. The CDR3 bases are TGTGCCAGCGGGCAGGACACCGGCTATGGCTACACCTTC. Translation: CASGQDTGYGYTF.

This sequence joins TRBV19 and TRBJ1-1, with D possibly TRBD1 on 6 matching bases. Trimming took off 6 bases at V and 1 base at J, with 9 bases between the two ends. The CDR3 runs 13 residues. The germline V gene encodes CDR1 LNHDA and CDR2 SQIVND (reference sequence). The DNA for the CDR3 is TGTGCCAGTAGCCTACAGGGGAACACTGAAGCTTTCTTT. Amino acid sequence: CASSLQGNTEAFF.

V and J are TRBV19 and TRBJ2-2, with 8 bases matching TRBD2. Germline V lookup: CDR1 LNHDA, CDR2 SQIVND (reference sequence). V trimming: 4 bases; J trimming: 3 bases; junction bases outside the gene matches: 4. This CDR3 comprises 15 residues. CDR3: CASSTLADYTGELFF. In nucleotides, the CDR3 is TGTGCCAGTAGTACACTAGCGGACTACACCGGGGAGCTGTTTTTT.

This clone has a handful of counts. V is TRBV10-1 and J is TRBJ2-2; no definite D call. The CDR3 has 13 amino acids. Germline CDR1 and CDR2: WNHNN and SYGVQD (reference sequence). V lost 2 bases and J lost 5, with 6 bases in between. CDR3: CASSELGTGELFF. The DNA for the CDR3 is TGCGCCAGCAGTGAGCTGGGTACCGGGGAGCTGTTTTTT.

The gene calls are TRBV6-2 or TRBV6-3 and TRBJ2-3; TRBD2 might be the D (6 bases). Germline V CDR1 and CDR2: MNHEY, SVGEGT. The CDR3 has 17 amino acids. V was trimmed by 0 bases and J by 2 bases, leaving 15 bases between them. The CDR3 loop is CASSYSSGLDVTDTQYF. The CDR3 DNA is TGTGCCAGCAGTTACTCGAGCGGGCTTGACGTCACAGATACGCAGTATTTT.

This clone was seen a handful of times. V and J are TRBV3-1 (or the pseudogene TRBV3-2) and TRBJ2-1, with D possibly called TRBD1 or TRBD2 (5 bases each). The CDR3 covers 16 residues. Germline loops: CDR1 LGHDT, CDR2 YNNKEL (reference sequence). The V end lost 3 bases, the J end lost 2 bases, and 14 bases lay between the germline ends. CDR3 in DNA: TGTGCCAGCAGCCACACCGGGACCTTACCCTACAATGAGCAGTTCTTC. It yields the protein CASSHTGTLPYNEQFF.

The V and J genes are TRBV11-3 and TRBJ2-5; 7 positions agree with TRBD1. From germline, CDR1 is SGHNT and CDR2 YENEEA. V lost 2 bases, J lost 3 bases, and 6 bases stayed unmatched. The CDR3 consists of 15 residues. The chain's CDR3 is CASSLNAGTEETQYF. As DNA, the CDR3 is TGTGCCAGCAGCTTAAACGCTGGGACAGAAGAGACCCAGTACTTC.

The V call is TRBV28, the J call TRBJ1-4, with D maybe TRBD1 (6 bases). CDR3 size: 13 residues. V was pared by 10 bases and J by 3 bases, with 12 bases between. Germline V lookup: CDR1 MDHEN, CDR2 SYDVKM. The CDR3 DNA follows: TGTGCCATCCGAGGGGGTGCTAATGAAAAACTGTTTTTT. It translates to CAIRGGANEKLFF. The full variable domain, rest sourced from reference TRBV28 and TRBJ1-4, is DVKVTQSSRYLVKRTGEKVFLECVQDMDHENMFWYRQDPGLGLRLIYFSYDVKMKEKGDIPEGYSVSREKKERFSLILESASTNQTSMYLCAIRGGANEKLFFGSGTQLSVL.